The clone carrying this TCR beta chain was recorded a few times. This entry belongs to a study of blood T cell repertoires in COVID-19. Study background: The cDNA or gDNA used as material had been derived from T cells, B-cell-depleted T cells, or PBMCs.

From germline, CDR1 is LGHDT and CDR2 YNNKEL (reference sequence). V shed 1 base and J shed 18 bases, with 22 bases lying between them. The CDR3 is 15 residues long. Assay used: immunoSEQ multiplex PCR; TCRdb lists only in-frame clones, some missing. The sample contains under 200,000 clones, 80% to 90% of which appear only once. The sequencing input was peripheral blood. This chain uses TRBV3-1 (or the pseudogene TRBV3-2) with TRBJ1-6; D remains unclear. The receptor's source is a man between 40 and 49 years old who had recovered from COVID-19. CDR3 DNA: TGTGCCAGCAGCCAAGGTTCCCCCCTTTTAGAGGGTCCCCACTTT. Protein: CASSQGSPLLEGPHF.